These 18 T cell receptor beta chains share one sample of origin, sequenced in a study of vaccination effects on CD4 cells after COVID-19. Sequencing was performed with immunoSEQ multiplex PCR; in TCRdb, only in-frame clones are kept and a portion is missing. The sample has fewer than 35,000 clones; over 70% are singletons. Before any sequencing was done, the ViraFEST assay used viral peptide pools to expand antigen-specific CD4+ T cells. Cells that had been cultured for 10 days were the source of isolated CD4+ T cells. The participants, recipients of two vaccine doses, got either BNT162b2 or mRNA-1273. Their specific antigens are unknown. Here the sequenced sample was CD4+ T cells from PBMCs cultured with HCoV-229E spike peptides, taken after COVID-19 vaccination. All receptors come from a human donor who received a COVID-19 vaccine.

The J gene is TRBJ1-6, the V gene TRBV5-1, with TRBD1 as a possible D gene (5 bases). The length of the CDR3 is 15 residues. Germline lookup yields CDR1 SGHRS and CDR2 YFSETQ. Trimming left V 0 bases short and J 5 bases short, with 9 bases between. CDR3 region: CASSLEGENNSPLHF. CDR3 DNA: TGCGCCAGCAGCTTGGAAGGGGAGAATAATTCACCCCTCCACTTT.

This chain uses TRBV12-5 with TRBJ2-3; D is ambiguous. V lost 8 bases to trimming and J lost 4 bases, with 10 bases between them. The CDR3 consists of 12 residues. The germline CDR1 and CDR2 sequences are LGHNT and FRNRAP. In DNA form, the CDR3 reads TGTGCTAGTAGGGAAAGGGCAGATACGCAGTATTTT. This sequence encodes CASRERADTQYF.

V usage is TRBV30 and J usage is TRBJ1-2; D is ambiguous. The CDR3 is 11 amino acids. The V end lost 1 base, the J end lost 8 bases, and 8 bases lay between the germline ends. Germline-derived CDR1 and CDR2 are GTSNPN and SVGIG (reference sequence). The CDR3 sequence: CAWSEAYGYTF. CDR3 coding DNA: TGTGCCTGGAGTGAGGCGTACGGCTACACCTTC.

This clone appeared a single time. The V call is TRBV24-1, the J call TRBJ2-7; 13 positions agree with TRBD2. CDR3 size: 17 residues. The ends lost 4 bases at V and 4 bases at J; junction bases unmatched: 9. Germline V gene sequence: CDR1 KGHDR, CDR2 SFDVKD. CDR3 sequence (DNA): TGTGCCACCAGTGAGGGTCGGACTAGCGGGAGTCGATACGAGCAGTACTTC. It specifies CATSEGRTSGSRYEQYF.

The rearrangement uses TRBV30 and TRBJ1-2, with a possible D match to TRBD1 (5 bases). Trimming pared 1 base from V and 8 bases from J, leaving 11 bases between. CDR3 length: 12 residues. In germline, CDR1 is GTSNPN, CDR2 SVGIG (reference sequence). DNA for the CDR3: TGTGCCTGGAGTGCAGGGTTTTGGGGCTACACCTTC. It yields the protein CAWSAGFWGYTF.

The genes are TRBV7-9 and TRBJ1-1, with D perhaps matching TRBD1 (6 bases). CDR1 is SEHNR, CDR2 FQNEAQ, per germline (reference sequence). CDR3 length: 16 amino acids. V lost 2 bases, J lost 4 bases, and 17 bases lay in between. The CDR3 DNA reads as TGTGCCAGCAGCTTATACGCAGGGGCCAGGGGCACTGAAGCTTTCTTT. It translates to CASSLYAGARGTEAFF.

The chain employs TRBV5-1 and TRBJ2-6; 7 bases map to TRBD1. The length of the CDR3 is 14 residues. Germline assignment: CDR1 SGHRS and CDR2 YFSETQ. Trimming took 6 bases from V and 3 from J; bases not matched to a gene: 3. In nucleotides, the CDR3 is TGCGCCAGCAAAGGGGGCGTTGGGGCCAACGTCCTGACTTTC. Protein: CASKGGVGANVLTF.

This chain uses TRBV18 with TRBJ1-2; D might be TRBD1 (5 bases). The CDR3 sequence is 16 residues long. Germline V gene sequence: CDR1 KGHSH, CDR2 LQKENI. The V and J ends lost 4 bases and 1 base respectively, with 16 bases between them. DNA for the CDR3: TGTGCCAGCTCACGAGACTTTCTGGGGGATAACTATGGCTACACCTTC. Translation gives CASSRDFLGDNYGYTF.

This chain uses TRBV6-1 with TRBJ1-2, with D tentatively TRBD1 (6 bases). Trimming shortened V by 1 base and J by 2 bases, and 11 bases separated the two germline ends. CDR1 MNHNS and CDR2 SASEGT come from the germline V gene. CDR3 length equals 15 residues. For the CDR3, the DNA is TGTGCCAGCAGTGAAGTCCGGGGGGCAAACTATGGCTACACCTTC. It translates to CASSEVRGANYGYTF.

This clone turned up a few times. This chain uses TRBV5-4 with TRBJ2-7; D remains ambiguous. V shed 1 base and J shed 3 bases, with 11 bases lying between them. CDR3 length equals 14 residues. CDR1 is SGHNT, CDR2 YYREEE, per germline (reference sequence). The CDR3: CASSLRDGYYEQYF. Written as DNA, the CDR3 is TGTGCCAGCAGCTTGCGAGACGGATACTACGAGCAGTACTTC.

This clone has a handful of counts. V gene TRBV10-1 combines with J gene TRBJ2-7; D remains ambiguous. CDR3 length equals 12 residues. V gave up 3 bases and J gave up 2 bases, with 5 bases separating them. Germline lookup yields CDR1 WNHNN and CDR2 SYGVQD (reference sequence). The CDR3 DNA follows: TGCGCCAGCAGTGACAGAGCCTACGAGCAGTACTTC. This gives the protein CASSDRAYEQYF.

The CDR3 nucleotides are TGTGCCACCAGCAGGGGTCTAGCGGGAGGAGAGACCCAGTACTTC. As protein: CATSRGLAGGETQYF. This chain uses TRBV15 with TRBJ2-5, with 11 bases lining up with TRBD2. Germline-derived CDR1 and CDR2 are LNHNV and YYDKDF (reference sequence). V trimming: 3 bases; J trimming: 4 bases; junction bases outside the gene matches: 4. The CDR3 runs 15 residues.

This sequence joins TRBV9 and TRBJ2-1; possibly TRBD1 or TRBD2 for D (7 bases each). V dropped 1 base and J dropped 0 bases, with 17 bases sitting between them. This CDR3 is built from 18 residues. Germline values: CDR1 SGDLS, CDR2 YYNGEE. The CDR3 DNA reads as TGTGCCAGCAGCGTATGGATGGGAGGGGGCGGCTCCTACAATGAGCAGTTCTTC. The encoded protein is CASSVWMGGGGSYNEQFF.

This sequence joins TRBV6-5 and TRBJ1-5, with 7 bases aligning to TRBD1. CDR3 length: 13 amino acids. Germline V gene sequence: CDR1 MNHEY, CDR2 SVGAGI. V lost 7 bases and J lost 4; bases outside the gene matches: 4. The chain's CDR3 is CASMGTENQPQHF. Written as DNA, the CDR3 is TGTGCCAGCATGGGGACAGAAAATCAGCCCCAGCATTTT.

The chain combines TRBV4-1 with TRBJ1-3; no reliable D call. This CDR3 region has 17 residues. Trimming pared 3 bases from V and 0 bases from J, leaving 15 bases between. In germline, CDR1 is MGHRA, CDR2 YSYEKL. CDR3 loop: CASSQAFVPDSGNTIYF. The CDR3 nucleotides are TGCGCCAGCAGCCAGGCCTTTGTCCCCGACTCTGGAAACACCATATATTTT.

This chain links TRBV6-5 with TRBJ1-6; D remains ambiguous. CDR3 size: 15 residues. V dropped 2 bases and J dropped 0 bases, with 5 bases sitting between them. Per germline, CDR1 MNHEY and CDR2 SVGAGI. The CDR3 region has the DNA TGTGCCAGCAGTTACGGGAACTCCTATAATTCACCCCTCCACTTT. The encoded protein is CASSYGNSYNSPLHF.

The CDR3 sequence: CASRGLAAAYNEQFF. DNA for the CDR3: TGTGCCAGCAGGGGACTAGCGGCAGCTTACAATGAGCAGTTCTTC. The gene calls are TRBV6-5 and TRBJ2-1; 11 bases align to TRBD2. The CDR3 is made up of 15 amino acids. V trimming: 6 bases; J trimming: 4 bases; junction bases outside the gene matches: 5. Germline CDR1 MNHEY, CDR2 SVGAGI.

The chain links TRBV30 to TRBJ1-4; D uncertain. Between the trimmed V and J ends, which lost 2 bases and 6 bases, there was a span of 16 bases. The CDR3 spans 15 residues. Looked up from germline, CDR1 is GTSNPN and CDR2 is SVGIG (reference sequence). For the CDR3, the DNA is TGTGCCTGGAGTCCCCGGGTGGGGAGGGATGAAAAACTGTTTTTT. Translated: CAWSPRVGRDEKLFF.